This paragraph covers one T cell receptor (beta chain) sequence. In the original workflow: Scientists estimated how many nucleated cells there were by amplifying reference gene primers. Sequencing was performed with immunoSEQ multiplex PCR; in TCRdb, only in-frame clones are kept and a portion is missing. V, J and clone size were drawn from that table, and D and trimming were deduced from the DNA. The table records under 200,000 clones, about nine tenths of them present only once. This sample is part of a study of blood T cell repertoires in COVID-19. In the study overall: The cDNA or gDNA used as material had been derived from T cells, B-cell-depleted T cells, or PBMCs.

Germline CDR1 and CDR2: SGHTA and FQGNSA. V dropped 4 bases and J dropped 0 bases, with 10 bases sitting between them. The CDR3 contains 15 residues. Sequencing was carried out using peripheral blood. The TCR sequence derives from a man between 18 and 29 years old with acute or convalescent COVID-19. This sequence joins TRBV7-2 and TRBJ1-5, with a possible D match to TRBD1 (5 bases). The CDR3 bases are TGTGCCAGCAGCTCCACAGGTTATAGCAATCAGCCCCAGCATTTT. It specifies CASSSTGYSNQPQHF.